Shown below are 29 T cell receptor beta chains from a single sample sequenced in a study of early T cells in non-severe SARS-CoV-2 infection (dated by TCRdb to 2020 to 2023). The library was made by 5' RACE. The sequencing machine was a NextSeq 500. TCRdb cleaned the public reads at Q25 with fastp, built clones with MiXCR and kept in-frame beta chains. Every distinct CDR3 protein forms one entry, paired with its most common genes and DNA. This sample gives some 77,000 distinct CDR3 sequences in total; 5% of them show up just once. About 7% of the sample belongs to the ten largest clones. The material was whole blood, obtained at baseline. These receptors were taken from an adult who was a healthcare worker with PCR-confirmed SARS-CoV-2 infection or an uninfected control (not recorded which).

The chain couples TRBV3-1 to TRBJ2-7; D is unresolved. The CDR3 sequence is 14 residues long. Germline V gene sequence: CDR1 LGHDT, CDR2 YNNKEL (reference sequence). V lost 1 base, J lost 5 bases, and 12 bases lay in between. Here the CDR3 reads CASSQGLARDEQYF. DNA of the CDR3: TGTGCCAGCAGCCAAGGTCTTGCGAGAGACGAGCAGTACTTC.

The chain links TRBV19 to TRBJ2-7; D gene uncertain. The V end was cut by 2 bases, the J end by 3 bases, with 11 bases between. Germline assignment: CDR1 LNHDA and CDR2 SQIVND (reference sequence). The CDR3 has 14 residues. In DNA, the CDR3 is TGTGCCAGTAGTATATACGGTGGAGTCTACGAGCAGTACTTC. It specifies CASSIYGGVYEQYF.

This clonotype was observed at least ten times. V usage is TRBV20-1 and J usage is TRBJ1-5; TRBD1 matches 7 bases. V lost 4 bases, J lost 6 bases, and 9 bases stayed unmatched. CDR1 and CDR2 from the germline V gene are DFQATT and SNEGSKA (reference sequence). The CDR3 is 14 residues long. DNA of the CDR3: TGCAGTGCTACAACAGGGGCAGGAAGTCAGCCCCAGCATTTT. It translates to CSATTGAGSQPQHF.

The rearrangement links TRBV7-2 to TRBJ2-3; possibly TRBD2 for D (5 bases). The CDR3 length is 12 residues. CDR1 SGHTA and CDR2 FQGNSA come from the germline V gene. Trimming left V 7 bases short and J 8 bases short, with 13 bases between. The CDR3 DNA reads TGTGCCAGCATCCCATATCGGGGTACGCAGTATTTT. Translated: CASIPYRGTQYF.

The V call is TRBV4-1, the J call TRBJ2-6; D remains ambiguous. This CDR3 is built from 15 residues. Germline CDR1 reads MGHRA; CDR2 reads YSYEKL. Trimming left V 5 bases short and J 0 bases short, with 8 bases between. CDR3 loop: CASSRQDSGANVLTF. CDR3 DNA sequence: TGCGCCAGCAGCAGGCAGGACTCTGGGGCCAACGTCCTGACTTTC.

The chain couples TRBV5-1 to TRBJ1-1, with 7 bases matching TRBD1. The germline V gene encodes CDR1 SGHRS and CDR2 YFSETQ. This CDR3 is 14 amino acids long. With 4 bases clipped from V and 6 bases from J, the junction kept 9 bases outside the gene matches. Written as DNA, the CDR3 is TGCGCCAGCAGCCGAGAGACAGGGCGGCCTGAAGCTTTCTTT. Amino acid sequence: CASSRETGRPEAFF.

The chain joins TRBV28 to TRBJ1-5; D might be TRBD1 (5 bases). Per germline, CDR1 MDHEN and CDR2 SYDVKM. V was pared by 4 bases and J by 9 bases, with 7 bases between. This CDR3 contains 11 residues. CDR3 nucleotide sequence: TGTGCCAGCAGTTGGGACCGGCCCCAGCATTTT. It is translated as CASSWDRPQHF.

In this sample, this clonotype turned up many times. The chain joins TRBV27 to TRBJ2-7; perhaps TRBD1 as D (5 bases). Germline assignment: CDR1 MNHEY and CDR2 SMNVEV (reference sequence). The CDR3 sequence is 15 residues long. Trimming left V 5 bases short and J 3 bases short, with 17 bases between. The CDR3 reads CASSQSRATHYEQYF. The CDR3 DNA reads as TGTGCCAGCAGTCAGTCCAGGGCTACGCACTACGAGCAGTACTTC.

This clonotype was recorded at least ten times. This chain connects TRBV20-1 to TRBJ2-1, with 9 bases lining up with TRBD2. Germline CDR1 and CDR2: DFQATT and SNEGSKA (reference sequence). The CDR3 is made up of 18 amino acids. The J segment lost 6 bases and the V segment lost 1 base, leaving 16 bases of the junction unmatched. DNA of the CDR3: TGCAGTGCTAGAGGAGGACTAGCGCAAAACCCTATAGGCAATGAGCAGTTCTTC. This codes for CSARGGLAQNPIGNEQFF.

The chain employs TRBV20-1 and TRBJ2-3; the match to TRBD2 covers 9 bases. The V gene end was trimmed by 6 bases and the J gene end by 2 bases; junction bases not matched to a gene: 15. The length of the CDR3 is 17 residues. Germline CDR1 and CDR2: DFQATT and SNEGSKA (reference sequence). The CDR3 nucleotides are TGCAGTGCGAATCCGTCCGGGGCGGGAGGGTTCACAGATACGCAGTATTTT. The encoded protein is CSANPSGAGGFTDTQYF.

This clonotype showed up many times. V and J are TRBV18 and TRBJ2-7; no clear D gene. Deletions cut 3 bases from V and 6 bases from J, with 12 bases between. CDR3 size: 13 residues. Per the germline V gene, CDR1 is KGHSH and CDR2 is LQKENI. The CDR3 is CASSPPNGGEQYF. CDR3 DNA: TGTGCCAGCTCACCTCCAAACGGCGGCGAGCAGTACTTC.

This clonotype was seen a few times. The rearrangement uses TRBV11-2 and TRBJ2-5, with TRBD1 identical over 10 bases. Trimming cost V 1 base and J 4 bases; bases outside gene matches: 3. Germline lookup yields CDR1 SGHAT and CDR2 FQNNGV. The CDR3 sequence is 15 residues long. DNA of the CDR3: TGTGCCAGCAGCTTAGGGACAGGGGGGAGAGAGACCCAGTACTTC. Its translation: CASSLGTGGRETQYF.

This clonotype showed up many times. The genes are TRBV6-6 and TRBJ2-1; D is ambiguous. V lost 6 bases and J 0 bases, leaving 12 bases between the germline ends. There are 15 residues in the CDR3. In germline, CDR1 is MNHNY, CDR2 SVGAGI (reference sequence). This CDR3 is CASSPPRSSYNEQFF. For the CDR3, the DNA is TGTGCCAGCAGCCCTCCTCGGAGCTCCTACAATGAGCAGTTCTTC.

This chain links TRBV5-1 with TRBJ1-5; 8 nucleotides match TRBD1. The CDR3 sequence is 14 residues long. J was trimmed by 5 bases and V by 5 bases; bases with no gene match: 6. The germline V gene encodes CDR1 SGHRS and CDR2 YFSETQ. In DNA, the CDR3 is TGCGCCAGCAGTCCAGGACAGGGATATCAGCCCCAGCATTTT. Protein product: CASSPGQGYQPQHF. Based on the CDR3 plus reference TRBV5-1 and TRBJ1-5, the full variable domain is KAGVTQTPRYLIKTRGQQVTLSCSPISGHRSVSWYQQTPGQGLQFLFEYFSETQRNKGNFPGRFSGRQFSNSRSEMNVSTLELGDSALYLCASSPGQGYQPQHFGDGTRLSIL.

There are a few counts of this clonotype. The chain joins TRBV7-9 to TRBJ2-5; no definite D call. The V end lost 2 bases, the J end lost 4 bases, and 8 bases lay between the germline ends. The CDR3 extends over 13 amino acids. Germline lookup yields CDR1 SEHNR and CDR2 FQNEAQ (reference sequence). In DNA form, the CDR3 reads TGTGCCAGCAGCTTACTTCAACGAGAGACCCAGTACTTC. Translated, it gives CASSLLQRETQYF.

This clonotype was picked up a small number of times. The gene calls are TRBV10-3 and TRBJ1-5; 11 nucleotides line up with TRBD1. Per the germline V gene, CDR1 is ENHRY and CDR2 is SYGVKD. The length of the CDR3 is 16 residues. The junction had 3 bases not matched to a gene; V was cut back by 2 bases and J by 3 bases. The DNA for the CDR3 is TGTGCCATCAGTGAGGGGACAGGGGGTAACAATCAGCCCCAGCATTTT. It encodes CAISEGTGGNNQPQHF.

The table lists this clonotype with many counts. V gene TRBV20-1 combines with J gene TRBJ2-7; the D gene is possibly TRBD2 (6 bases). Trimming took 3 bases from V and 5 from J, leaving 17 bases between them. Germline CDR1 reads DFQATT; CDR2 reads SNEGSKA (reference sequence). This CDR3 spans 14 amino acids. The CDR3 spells CSASASGETHEQYF. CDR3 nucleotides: TGCAGTGCTAGTGCTTCGGGAGAGACCCACGAGCAGTACTTC.

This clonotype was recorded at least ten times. CDR3 loop: CASSLGTDTQYF. CDR3 coding DNA: TGTGCCAGTTCACTAGGTACAGATACGCAGTATTTT. The V call is TRBV6-6, the J call TRBJ2-3; weak D call: TRBD2 (5 bases). The germline gives CDR1 MNHNY, CDR2 SVGAGI (reference sequence). Between the trimmed V and J ends, which lost 9 bases and 3 bases, there was a span of 10 bases. This CDR3 has 12 amino acids.

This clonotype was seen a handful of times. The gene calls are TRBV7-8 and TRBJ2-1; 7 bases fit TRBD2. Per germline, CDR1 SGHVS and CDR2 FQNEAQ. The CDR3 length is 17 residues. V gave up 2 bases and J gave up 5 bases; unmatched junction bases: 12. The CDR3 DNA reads TGTGCCAGCAGCTTACCCCCTTGGGGAGGGGACCACAATGAGCAGTTCTTC. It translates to CASSLPPWGGDHNEQFF.

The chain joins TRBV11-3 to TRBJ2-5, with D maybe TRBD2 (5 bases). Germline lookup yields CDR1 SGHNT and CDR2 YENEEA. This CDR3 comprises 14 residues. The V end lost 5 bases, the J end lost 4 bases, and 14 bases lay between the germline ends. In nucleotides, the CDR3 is TGTGCCAGCAGCCCGCGTCGGGGTAGAGAGACCCAGTACTTC. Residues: CASSPRRGRETQYF.

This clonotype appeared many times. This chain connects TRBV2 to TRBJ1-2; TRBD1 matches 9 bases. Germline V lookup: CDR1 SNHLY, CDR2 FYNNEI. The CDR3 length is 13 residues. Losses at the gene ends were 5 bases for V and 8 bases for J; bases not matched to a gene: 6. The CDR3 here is CASSRDREGGYTF. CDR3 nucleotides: TGTGCCAGCAGTAGGGACAGGGAAGGCGGCTACACCTTC.

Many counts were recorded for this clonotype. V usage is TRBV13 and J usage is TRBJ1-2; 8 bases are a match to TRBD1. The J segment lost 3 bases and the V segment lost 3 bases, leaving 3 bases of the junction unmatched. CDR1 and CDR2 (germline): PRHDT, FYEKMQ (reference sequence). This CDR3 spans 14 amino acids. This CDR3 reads CASSFGQGDYGYTF. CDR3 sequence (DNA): TGTGCCAGCAGCTTTGGACAGGGCGACTATGGCTACACCTTC.

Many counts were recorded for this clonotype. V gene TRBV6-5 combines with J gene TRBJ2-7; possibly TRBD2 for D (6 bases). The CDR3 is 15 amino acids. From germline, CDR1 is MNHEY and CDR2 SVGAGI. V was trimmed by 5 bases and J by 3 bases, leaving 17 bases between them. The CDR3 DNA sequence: TGTGCCAGCAGTCCCAAGGGTGGGGGGAGCTACGAGCAGTACTTC. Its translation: CASSPKGGGSYEQYF.

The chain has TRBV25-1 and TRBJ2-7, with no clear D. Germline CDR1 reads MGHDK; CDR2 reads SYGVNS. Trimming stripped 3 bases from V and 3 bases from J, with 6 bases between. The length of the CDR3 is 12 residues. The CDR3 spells CASSDQVYEQYF. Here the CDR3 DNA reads TGTGCCAGCAGTGACCAAGTCTACGAGCAGTACTTC.

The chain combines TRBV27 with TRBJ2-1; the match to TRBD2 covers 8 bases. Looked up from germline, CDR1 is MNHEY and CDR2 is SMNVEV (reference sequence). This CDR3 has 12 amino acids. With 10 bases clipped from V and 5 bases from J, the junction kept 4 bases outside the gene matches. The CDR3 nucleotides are TGTGCCATCTCGGGAGGGCACAATGAGCAGTTCTTC. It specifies CAISGGHNEQFF.

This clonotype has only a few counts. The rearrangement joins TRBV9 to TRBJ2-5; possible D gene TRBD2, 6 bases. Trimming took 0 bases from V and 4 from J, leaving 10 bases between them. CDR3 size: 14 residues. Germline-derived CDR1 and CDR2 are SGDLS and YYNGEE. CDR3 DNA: TGTGCCAGCAGCGTAGCCGTCGGGGGAGAGACCCAGTACTTC. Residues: CASSVAVGGETQYF.

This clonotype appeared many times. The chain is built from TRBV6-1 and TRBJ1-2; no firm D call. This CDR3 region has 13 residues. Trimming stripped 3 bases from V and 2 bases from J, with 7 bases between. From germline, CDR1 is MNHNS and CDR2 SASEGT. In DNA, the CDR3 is TGTGCCAGCAGTGATGGACTAAACTATGGCTACACCTTC. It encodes CASSDGLNYGYTF.

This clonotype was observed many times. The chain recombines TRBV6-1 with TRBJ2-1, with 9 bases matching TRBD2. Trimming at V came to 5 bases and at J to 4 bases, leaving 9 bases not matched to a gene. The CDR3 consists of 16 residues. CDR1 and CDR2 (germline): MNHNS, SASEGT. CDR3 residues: CASSLLREGRYNEQFF. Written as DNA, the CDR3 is TGTGCCAGCAGTCTCTTGCGGGAGGGCCGGTACAATGAGCAGTTCTTC.

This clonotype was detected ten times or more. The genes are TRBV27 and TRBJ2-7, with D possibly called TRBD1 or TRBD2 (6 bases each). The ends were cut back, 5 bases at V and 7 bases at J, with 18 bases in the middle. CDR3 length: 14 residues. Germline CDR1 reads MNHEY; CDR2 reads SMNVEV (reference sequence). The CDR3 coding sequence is TGTGCCAGCAGTCGGCTTGGGGGCCGGGGGGAGCAGTACTTC. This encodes CASSRLGGRGEQYF.